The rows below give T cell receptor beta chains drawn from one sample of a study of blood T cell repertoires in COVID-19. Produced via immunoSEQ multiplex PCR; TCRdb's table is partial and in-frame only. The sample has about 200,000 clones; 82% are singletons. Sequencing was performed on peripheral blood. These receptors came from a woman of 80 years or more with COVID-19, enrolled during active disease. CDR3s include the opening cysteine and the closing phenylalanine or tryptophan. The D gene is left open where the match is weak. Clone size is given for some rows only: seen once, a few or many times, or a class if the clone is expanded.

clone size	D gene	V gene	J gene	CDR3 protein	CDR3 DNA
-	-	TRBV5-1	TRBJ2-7	CASSADGAYEQYF	TGCGCCAGCAGCGCGGACGGGGCCTACGAGCAGTACTTC
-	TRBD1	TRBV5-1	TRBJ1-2	CASSRDSYGYTF	TGCGCCAGCAGCAGGGACAGCTATGGCTACACCTTC
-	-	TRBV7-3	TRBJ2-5	CASSSSGGETQYF	TGTGCCAGCAGCTCCTCAGGGGGGGAGACCCAGTACTTC
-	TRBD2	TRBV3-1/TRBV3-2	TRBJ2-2	CASSQLMGGSSGELFF	TGTGCCAGCAGCCAGCTTATGGGGGGGTCTTCCGGGGAGCTGTTTTTT
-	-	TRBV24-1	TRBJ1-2	CATSGAAFYGYTF	TGTGCCACCAGTGGTGCGGCCTTCTATGGCTACACCTTC
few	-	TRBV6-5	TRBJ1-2	CAAITDRHNYGYTF	TGTGCCGCCATCACGGACAGACATAACTATGGCTACACCTTC
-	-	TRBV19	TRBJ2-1	CASQGQLYNEQFF	TGTGCCAGCCAAGGACAGTTATACAATGAGCAGTTCTTC
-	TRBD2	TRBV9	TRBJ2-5	CASSAGLAGGERETQYF	TGTGCCAGCAGCGCGGGACTAGCGGGAGGAGAGAGAGAGACCCAGTACTTC
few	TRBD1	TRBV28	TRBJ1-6	CASTSAGQGGKPLHF	TGTGCCAGCACCTCGGCGGGACAGGGGGGGAAACCCCTCCACTTT
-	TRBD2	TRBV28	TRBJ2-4	CASSLWGLNTGGNIQYF	TGTGCCAGCAGTTTGTGGGGACTAAATACCGGGGGGAACATTCAGTACTTC
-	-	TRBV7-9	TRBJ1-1	CASSLSYRAGTEAFF	TGTGCCAGCAGCTTAAGCTATCGGGCAGGGACTGAAGCTTTCTTT
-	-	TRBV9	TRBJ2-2	CASSGGAGNTGELFF	TGTGCCAGCAGCGGTGGGGCAGGGAACACCGGGGAGCTGTTTTTT
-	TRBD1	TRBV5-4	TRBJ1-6	CASSPGTGDYSPLHF	TGTGCCAGCAGCCCGGGGACAGGGGACTATTCACCCCTCCACTTT
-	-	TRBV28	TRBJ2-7	CASSPLVMASYEQYF	TGTGCCAGCAGTCCGCTAGTTATGGCTTCCTACGAGCAGTACTTC
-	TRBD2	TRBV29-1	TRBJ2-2	CSVIGTSYSGELFF	TGCAGCGTAATCGGGACTAGCTATTCCGGGGAGCTGTTTTTT
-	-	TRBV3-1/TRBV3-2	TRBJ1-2	CASSQFSGMGYGYTF	TGTGCCAGCAGCCAATTTTCCGGGATGGGCTATGGCTACACCTTC
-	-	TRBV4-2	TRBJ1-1	CASSLADRRDTEAFF	TGTGCCAGCAGCCTTGCCGACAGGAGAGACACTGAAGCTTTCTTT
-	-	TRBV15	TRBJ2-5	CATSRAGFQETQYF	TGTGCCACCAGCAGGGCAGGATTCCAAGAGACCCAGTACTTC
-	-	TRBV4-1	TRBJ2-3	CASSQESLDTQYF	TGCGCCAGCAGCCAAGAGTCACTCGATACGCAGTATTTT
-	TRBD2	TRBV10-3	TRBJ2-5	CAISASGVGLETQYF	TGTGCCATCAGTGCTAGCGGGGTAGGGCTAGAGACCCAGTACTTC
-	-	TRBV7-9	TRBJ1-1	CASSRSRGTITEAFF	TGTGCCAGCAGCCGATCGAGGGGGACAATCACTGAAGCTTTCTTT
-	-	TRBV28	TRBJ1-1	CASSFPQGSTEAFF	TGTGCCAGCAGTTTCCCTCAGGGAAGCACTGAAGCTTTCTTT
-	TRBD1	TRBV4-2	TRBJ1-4	CASSQGPPTGLGEKLFF	TGTGCCAGCAGCCAAGGCCCCCCGACAGGGCTGGGCGAAAAACTGTTTTTT
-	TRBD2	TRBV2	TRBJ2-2	CASSGAREGTGELFF	TGTGCCAGCAGTGGTGCGCGGGAGGGGACCGGGGAGCTGTTTTTT
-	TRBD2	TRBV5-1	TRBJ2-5	CASSLEPGTSAVRTQYF	TGCGCCAGCAGCTTGGAACCCGGGACTAGCGCCGTGCGGACCCAGTACTTC
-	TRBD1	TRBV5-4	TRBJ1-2	CASSLDSAGGKSGYTF	TGTGCCAGCAGCTTGGATTCGGCAGGGGGCAAAAGTGGCTACACCTTC
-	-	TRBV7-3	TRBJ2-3	CASSLLAIRTDTQYF	TGTGCCAGCAGTCTTCTAGCGATACGGACAGATACGCAGTATTTT
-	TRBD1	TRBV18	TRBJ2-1	CASSPGTGVENEQFF	TGTGCCAGCTCACCCGGGACAGGGGTGGAGAATGAGCAGTTCTTC
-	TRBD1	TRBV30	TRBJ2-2	CAWSVQGKGTGELFF	TGTGCCTGGAGTGTACAGGGGAAGGGGACCGGGGAGCTGTTTTTT
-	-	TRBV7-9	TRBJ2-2	CASTITVATSNTGELFF	TGTGCCAGCACCATCACGGTAGCAACTTCGAACACCGGGGAGCTGTTTTTT
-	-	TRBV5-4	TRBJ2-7	CASSLAVSYEQYF	TGTGCCAGCAGCTTGGCAGTCTCCTACGAGCAGTACTTC
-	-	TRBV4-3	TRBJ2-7	CASSQAFGQLSYEQYF	TGCGCCAGCAGCCAAGCCTTCGGACAGCTTTCCTACGAGCAGTACTTC
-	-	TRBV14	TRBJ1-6	CASSLRVPPLHF	TGTGCCAGCAGCCTCAGGGTTCCTCCCCTCCACTTT
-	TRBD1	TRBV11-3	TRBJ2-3	CASSTRDRALYF	TGTGCCAGCAGCACCCGGGACAGGGCTTTGTATTTT
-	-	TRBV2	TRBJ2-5	CASSEQETQYF	TGTGCCAGCAGTGAGCAGGAGACCCAGTACTTC
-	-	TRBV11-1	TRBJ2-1	CASSVDRNYNEQFF	TGTGCCAGCAGCGTAGACAGGAACTACAATGAGCAGTTCTTC
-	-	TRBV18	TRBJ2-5	CASADNRQETQYF	TGTGCCAGCGCGGACAACCGCCAAGAGACCCAGTACTTC
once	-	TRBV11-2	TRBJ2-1	CASSFGTGSYNEQFF	TGTGCCAGCAGCTTTGGCACGGGCTCCTACAATGAGCAGTTCTTC
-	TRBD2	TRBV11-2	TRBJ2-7	CASSLSGGPYEQYF	TGTGCCAGCAGCCTTAGCGGGGGCCCCTACGAGCAGTACTTC
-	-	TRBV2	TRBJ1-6	CASRWPGVSSPLHF	TGTGCCAGCCGATGGCCGGGGGTTAGTTCACCCCTCCACTTT
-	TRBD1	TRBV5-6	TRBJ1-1	CASSPGTGSEAFF	TGTGCCAGCAGCCCCGGGACAGGGAGTGAAGCTTTCTTT
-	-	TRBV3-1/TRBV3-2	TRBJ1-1	CASSRTDMNTEAFF	TGTGCCAGCAGCCGGACAGATATGAACACTGAAGCTTTCTTT
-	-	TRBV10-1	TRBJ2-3	CASSGTSTDTQYF	TGCGCCAGCAGTGGAACTAGCACAGATACGCAGTATTTT
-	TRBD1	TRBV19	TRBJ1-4	CASSASPIRGEKLFF	TGTGCCAGTAGTGCCAGCCCAATCAGGGGGGAAAAACTGTTTTTT
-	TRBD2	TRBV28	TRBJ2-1	CASSTGGPNEQFF	TGTGCCAGCAGCACGGGAGGGCCCAATGAGCAGTTCTTC
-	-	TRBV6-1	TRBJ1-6	CASSEDVSRSYNSPLHF	TGTGCCAGCAGTGAAGATGTGAGCCGCTCCTATAATTCACCCCTCCACTTT